This TCR beta chain was captured in a study of blood T cell repertoires in COVID-19. Method: immunoSEQ multiplex PCR; TCRdb's copy keeps in-frame clones and lacks some. The sample includes roughly 350,000 clones, 75% to 90% of them seen just once. The sequenced material came from peripheral blood. The source of this sequence is a woman between 45 and 65 years old with COVID-19, enrolled during active disease.

This CDR3 reads CATSTGRATGELFF. The DNA for the CDR3 is TGTGCCACCAGTACCGGGCGGGCTACCGGGGAGCTGTTTTTT. The chain is built from TRBV15 and TRBJ2-2; tentative D call: TRBD2 (5 bases). The CDR3 covers 14 residues. Trimming removed 6 bases at V and 5 bases at J, with 13 bases between. Per the germline V gene, CDR1 is LNHNV and CDR2 is YYDKDF (reference sequence).